This T cell receptor (beta chain) originates from a study of OX40 agonist ivuxolimab in advanced cancers. Study overall: All patients had ivuxolimab intravenously every 2 weeks at 0.01 to 10 mg/kg. The dose-escalation cohort had hepatocellular carcinoma, melanoma, renal cell or head and neck cancer.

Only in-frame clones appear in the TCRdb table, and some are missing; sequencing was by immunoSEQ multiplex PCR. The sample records approximately 77,000 clones, 84% being singletons. Germline lookup yields CDR1 SGHTA and CDR2 FQGTGA. The CDR3 extends over 13 amino acids. The ends lost 4 bases at V and 8 bases at J; junction bases unmatched: 7. As concerns this clone: Antigen: not known.

General study points: CD8+ T cells were the subset that, on average, had more expanded clones than CD4+. Several nonresponders also turned out to have low normalized T-cell clonal expansion.

The clonotype comes from an adult with an advanced solid tumor such as melanoma, head and neck, liver or kidney cancer. The chain combines TRBV7-3 with TRBJ1-2; 7 positions match TRBD1. The sequenced sample was CD4+ or CD8+ T cells sorted from blood, obtained in a trial of the OX40 agonist ivuxolimab. The CDR3, as DNA: TGTGCCAGCAGCTCCGGACAGGCGGGCGGCTACACCTTC. It translates to CASSSGQAGGYTF.